These 19 T cell receptor beta chains were all obtained from the same sample, sequenced in a study of shared T cell receptors in the human thymus. Repertoires were generated with immunoSEQ multiplex PCR, while TCRdb's copy carries only in-frame clones and drops some. Among about 660,000 clones, approximately 87% were seen once, and the ten largest hold 0.009% to 0.0095%. Separately, the same data were catalogued under a study of human thymus T cells.

What was sequenced was thymocytes. The receptors were sampled from a boy under two years old with a congenital heart defect.

A single count supports this clone. This chain links TRBV21-1 with TRBJ1-3; TRBD1, the D gene given by the table, was not confirmed from the DNA. TRBV21-1 is shown as a pseudogene. This CDR3 has 17 amino acids. CDR3 loop: CASSKMGTGGIGNTIYF. The CDR3 nucleotides are TGTGCCAGCAGCAAAATGGGGACAGGGGGTATTGGAAACACCATATATTTT.

This clone was detected a few times. The chain employs TRBV4-1 and TRBJ1-4; a weak D match, TRBD1 (6 bases). The CDR3 has 15 amino acids. V was clipped by 2 bases and J by 8 bases, with 15 bases between them. Germline loops: CDR1 MGHRA, CDR2 YSYEKL. The CDR3 is CASSQKAGAEEKLFF. The DNA for the CDR3 is TGCGCCAGCAGCCAAAAAGCGGGGGCTGAGGAAAAACTGTTTTTT.

The chain recombines TRBV28 with TRBJ1-1, with 7 bases that match TRBD1. The V gene end was trimmed by 5 bases and the J gene end by 5 bases; junction bases not matched to a gene: 5. The CDR3 length is 13 residues. Germline V CDR1 and CDR2: MDHEN, SYDVKM. CDR3 sequence (DNA): TGTGCCAGCAGTCCCGAGGACAGGACTGAAGCTTTCTTT. The encoded protein is CASSPEDRTEAFF.

This rearrangement joins TRBV20-1 to TRBJ1-2; D is uncertain. V gave up 4 bases and J gave up 4 bases, with 7 bases separating them. This CDR3 region has 11 residues. From germline, CDR1 is DFQATT and CDR2 SNEGSKA (reference sequence). The CDR3 is CSANRSYGYTF. CDR3 bases: TGCAGTGCTAACCGGAGCTATGGCTACACCTTC.

The chain employs TRBV30 and TRBJ1-1, with D perhaps TRBD1 (5 bases). This CDR3 contains 13 residues. CDR1 GTSNPN and CDR2 SVGIG come from the germline V gene (reference sequence). V was shortened by 4 bases and J by 1 base, with 10 bases between the two germline ends. The CDR3 spells CAWNHQGNTEAFF. The CDR3, as DNA: TGTGCCTGGAACCACCAGGGGAACACTGAAGCTTTCTTT. Complete variable domain (other parts from reference TRBV30 and TRBJ1-1): SQTIHQWPATLVQPVGSPLSLECTVEGTSNPNLYWYRQAAGRGLQLLFYSVGIGQISSEVPQNLSASRPQDRQFILSSKKLLLSDSGFYLCAWNHQGNTEAFFGQGTRLTVV.

V gene TRBV4-3 combines with J gene TRBJ2-1, with D perhaps matching TRBD1 (6 bases). Germline CDR1 LGHNA, CDR2 YSLEER. V was shortened by 0 bases and J by 4 bases, with 13 bases between the two germline ends. This CDR3 is built from 16 residues. CDR3 sequence reads: CASSQDSRGSYNEQFF. The CDR3 DNA reads TGCGCCAGCAGCCAAGATAGCAGGGGTTCGTACAATGAGCAGTTCTTC.

This sequence joins TRBV10-3 and TRBJ1-4; D is unclear. This CDR3 has 13 residues. Trimming stripped 8 bases from V and 0 bases from J, with 7 bases between. Germline assignment: CDR1 ENHRY and CDR2 SYGVKD. This chain's CDR3 is CAIRPATNEKLFF. In DNA form, the CDR3 reads TGTGCCATCCGTCCGGCAACTAATGAAAAACTGTTTTTT.

The chain joins TRBV7-8 to TRBJ2-3; no firm D call. The germline gives CDR1 SGHVS, CDR2 FQNEAQ. This CDR3 is 13 amino acids long. Trimming removed 4 bases from V and 3 bases from J, with 8 bases in between. CDR3 loop: CASSSRLTDTQYF. The DNA for the CDR3 is TGTGCCAGCAGCTCCAGGCTGACAGATACGCAGTATTTT.

The CDR3 is CAWSEEGTNYGYTF. The CDR3, as DNA: TGTGCCTGGAGTGAGGAGGGAACTAACTATGGCTACACCTTC. The chain couples TRBV30 to TRBJ1-2; no definite D call. The CDR3 extends over 14 amino acids. Germline V lookup: CDR1 GTSNPN, CDR2 SVGIG (reference sequence). V was trimmed by 1 base and J by 0 bases, leaving 9 bases between them.

The chain combines TRBV5-1 with TRBJ1-2; possible D gene TRBD1, 6 bases. The V gene lost 7 bases and the J gene lost 0 bases, with 10 bases spanning the gap. Germline V gene data show CDR1 as SGHRS and CDR2 as YFSETQ. The CDR3 has 13 residues. The CDR3 here is CASGDKTNYGYTF. In DNA, the CDR3 is TGCGCCAGCGGGGACAAAACTAACTATGGCTACACCTTC.

The chain recombines TRBV5-6 with TRBJ2-2; 10 nucleotides line up with TRBD2. The CDR3 is 15 amino acids. The junction had 3 bases not matched to a gene; V was cut back by 4 bases and J by 3 bases. From germline, CDR1 is SGHDT and CDR2 YYEEEE. This CDR3 reads CASSELAGHTGELFF. The CDR3 DNA reads TGTGCCAGCAGCGAACTAGCGGGACACACCGGGGAGCTGTTTTTT. Drawing the rest from reference TRBV5-6 and TRBJ2-2, the complete variable domain is DAGVTQSPTHLIKTRGQQVTLRCSPKSGHDTVSWYQQALGQGPQFIFQYYEEEERQRGNFPDRFSGHQFPNYSSELNVNALLLGDSALYLCASSELAGHTGELFFGEGSRLTVL.

The chain has TRBV11-2 and TRBJ2-7, with 11 nucleotides matching TRBD2. CDR1 SGHAT and CDR2 FQNNGV come from the germline V gene. This CDR3 has 16 residues. V was pared by 6 bases and J by 1 base, with 8 bases of the junction left unmatched. The CDR3 nucleotides are TGTGCCAGCAGTTCGCCTCGACTAGCGGGGTCCTACGAGCAGTACTTC. Residues: CASSSPRLAGSYEQYF.

The CDR3 loop is CASSEYGAPNQPQHF. The CDR3 nucleotides read TGTGCCAGCAGTGAATATGGGGCACCCAATCAGCCCCAGCATTTT. This chain uses TRBV25-1 with TRBJ1-5; perhaps TRBD1 as D (5 bases). Trimming cost V 0 bases and J 3 bases, with 9 bases left between them. This CDR3 spans 15 amino acids. Germline V gene lookup returns CDR1 MGHDK and CDR2 SYGVNS.

The genes are TRBV28 and TRBJ1-5, with TRBD1 as a possible D gene (5 bases). The V end was cut by 8 bases, the J end by 5 bases, with 19 bases between. CDR3 length: 15 residues. CDR1 MDHEN and CDR2 SYDVKM come from the germline V gene. As DNA, the CDR3 is TGTGCCAGCGGCCCTTGCCAGGGAGGCGATCAGCCCCAGCATTTT. Protein sequence: CASGPCQGGDQPQHF. Filled out from reference TRBV28 and TRBJ1-5, the complete variable domain reads DVKVTQSSRYLVKRTGEKVFLECVQDMDHENMFWYRQDPGLGLRLIYFSYDVKMKEKGDIPEGYSVSREKKERFSLILESASTNQTSMYLCASGPCQGGDQPQHFGDGTRLSIL.

This clone was detected only a few times. The V gene is TRBV5-1, the J gene TRBJ2-7; 12 nucleotides match TRBD2. The CDR3 spans 17 residues. CDR1 and CDR2 (germline): SGHRS, YFSETQ. With 1 base clipped from V and 5 bases from J, the junction kept 10 bases outside the gene matches. In DNA, the CDR3 is TGCGCCAGCAGCTTGATTGGACCTAGCGGGGGGGCCCACGAGCAGTACTTC. Translation: CASSLIGPSGGAHEQYF.

CDR3 residues: CASSLGRTGDGYTF. CDR3 nucleotides: TGTGCCAGCAGCTTAGGGAGGACAGGGGACGGCTACACCTTC. J is TRBJ1-2 and V is TRBV7-6; 9 bases match TRBD1. Germline values: CDR1 SGHVS, CDR2 FNYEAQ. Trimming cost V 1 base and J 8 bases; bases outside gene matches: 5. CDR3 size: 14 residues. The whole variable domain, remainder taken from reference TRBV7-6 and TRBJ1-2, is GAGVSQSPRYKVTKRGQDVALRCDPISGHVSLYWYRQALGQGPEFLTYFNYEAQQDKSGLPNDRFSAERPEGSISTLTIQRTEQRDSAMYRCASSLGRTGDGYTFGSGTRLTVV.

The rearrangement joins TRBV7-9 to TRBJ1-4; 9 positions match TRBD1. V shed 5 bases and J 2 bases; nucleotides not matched to a gene: 6. The CDR3 totals 16 residues. Germline V CDR1 and CDR2: SEHNR, FQNEAQ (reference sequence). CDR3 protein: CASSLRTGVTNEKLFF. The CDR3 region has the DNA TGTGCCAGCAGCCTCAGGACAGGGGTTACTAATGAAAAACTGTTTTTT.

DNA of the CDR3: TGTGCCAGTAGTATAAAACCGGGACTCATCCTTCCCTACGAGCAGTACTTC. This codes for CASSIKPGLILPYEQYF. The chain has TRBV19 and TRBJ2-7; tentatively, D is TRBD2 (6 bases). Per the germline V gene, CDR1 is LNHDA and CDR2 is SQIVND (reference sequence). The CDR3 length is 17 residues. Trimming stripped 2 bases from V and 2 bases from J, with 19 bases between.

The genes are TRBV4-3 and TRBJ2-5, with 7 bases matching TRBD1. The CDR3 is made up of 14 amino acids. Trimming took 4 bases from V and 2 from J; bases not matched to a gene: 4. Germline lookup yields CDR1 LGHNA and CDR2 YSLEER. The CDR3 coding sequence is TGCGCCAGCAGCCCTAGGACAGGACAAGAGACCCAGTACTTC. It specifies CASSPRTGQETQYF.